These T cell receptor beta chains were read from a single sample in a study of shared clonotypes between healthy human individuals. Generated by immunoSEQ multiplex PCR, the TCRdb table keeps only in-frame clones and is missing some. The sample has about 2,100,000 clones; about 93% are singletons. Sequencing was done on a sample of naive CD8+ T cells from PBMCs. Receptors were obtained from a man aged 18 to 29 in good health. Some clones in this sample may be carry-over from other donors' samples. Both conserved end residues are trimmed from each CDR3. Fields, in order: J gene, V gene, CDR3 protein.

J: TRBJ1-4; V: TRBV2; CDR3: ASSSRAGGNEKLF
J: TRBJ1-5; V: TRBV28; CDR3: ASTVFSNQPQH
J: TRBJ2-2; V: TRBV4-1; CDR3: ASSLKTPTGVEGNGELF
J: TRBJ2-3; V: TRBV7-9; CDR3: ASSFSGGLPTGTQY
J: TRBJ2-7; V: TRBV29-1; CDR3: SVGRGYEQY
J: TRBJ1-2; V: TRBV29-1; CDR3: SVRGQLLGYT
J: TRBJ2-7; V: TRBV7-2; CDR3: ASSEGLAGVSTEQY
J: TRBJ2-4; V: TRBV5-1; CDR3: ASSLDELAKNIQY
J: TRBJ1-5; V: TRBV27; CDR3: ASSLSRDGGNQPQH
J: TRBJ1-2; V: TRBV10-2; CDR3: ASSDGLEGFGYGYT
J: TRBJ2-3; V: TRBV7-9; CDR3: ASSLVSPDTQY
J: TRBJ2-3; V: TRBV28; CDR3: ASSSSGTRITDTQY
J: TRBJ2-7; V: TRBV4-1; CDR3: ASSQGDGRVQY
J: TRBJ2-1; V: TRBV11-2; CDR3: ASSQGVSSYNEQF
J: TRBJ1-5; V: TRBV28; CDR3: ASSQKYSNQPQH
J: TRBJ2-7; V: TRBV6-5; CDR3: AVRLAESYEQY
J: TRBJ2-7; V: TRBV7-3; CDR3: ASSPRTEY
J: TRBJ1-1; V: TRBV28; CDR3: ASRPGHLMNTEAF
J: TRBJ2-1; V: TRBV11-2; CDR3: ASSSISGSADEQF
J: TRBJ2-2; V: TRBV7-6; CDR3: ASSALGTRGTGELF
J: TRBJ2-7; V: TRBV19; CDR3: ASSISGDYEQY
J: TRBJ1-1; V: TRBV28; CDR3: ASSLQVEGTEAF
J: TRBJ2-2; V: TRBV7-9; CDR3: ASSPSTSGRPGELF
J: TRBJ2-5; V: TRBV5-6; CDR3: ASSLGGGQETQY
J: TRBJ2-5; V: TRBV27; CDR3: ASSIAVGGETQY
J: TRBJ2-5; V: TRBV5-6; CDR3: ASSLGTGRETQY
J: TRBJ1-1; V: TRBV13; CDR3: ASSDRSYTEAF
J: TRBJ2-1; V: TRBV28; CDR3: ASSLRGGPYNEQF
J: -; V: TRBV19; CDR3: ASSMQGLAYEQY
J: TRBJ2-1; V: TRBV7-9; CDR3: ASEPASGVYNEQF
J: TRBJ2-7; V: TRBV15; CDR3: ATAAGTETYEQY
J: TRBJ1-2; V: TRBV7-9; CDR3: ASSLGPLYGYT
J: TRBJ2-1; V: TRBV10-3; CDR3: AISEGLAGGNEQF
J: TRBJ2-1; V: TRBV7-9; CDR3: ASSLAGSATYNEQF
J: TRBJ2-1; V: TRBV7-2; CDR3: ASSSGGGILYNEQF
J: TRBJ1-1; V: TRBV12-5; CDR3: ASRFGGTEAF
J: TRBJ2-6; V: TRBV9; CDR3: ASSGLLRVRPGANVLT
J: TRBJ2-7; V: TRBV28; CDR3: ASSFRDSTPSYEQY
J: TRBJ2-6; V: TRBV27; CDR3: ASRPGQGDSGANVLT
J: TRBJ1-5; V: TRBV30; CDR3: ASGGGDNQPQH
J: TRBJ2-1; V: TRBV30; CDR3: AWSAYWTPYNEQF
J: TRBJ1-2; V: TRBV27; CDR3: ASSLSPLSGYT
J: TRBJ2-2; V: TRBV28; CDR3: ASSLTLKGTGELF
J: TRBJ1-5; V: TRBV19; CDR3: ASADREGQPQH
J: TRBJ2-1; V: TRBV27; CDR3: ASSSLRDIADEQF
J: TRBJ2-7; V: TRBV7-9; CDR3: ASSLTGQGEQY
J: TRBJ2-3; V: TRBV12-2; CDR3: ASRQEDTQY
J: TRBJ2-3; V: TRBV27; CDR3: ASSLGGLARDTQY
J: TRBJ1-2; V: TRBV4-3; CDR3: ASSQDRTTGYGYT
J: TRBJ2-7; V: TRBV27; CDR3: ASSLSTGTNSYEQY